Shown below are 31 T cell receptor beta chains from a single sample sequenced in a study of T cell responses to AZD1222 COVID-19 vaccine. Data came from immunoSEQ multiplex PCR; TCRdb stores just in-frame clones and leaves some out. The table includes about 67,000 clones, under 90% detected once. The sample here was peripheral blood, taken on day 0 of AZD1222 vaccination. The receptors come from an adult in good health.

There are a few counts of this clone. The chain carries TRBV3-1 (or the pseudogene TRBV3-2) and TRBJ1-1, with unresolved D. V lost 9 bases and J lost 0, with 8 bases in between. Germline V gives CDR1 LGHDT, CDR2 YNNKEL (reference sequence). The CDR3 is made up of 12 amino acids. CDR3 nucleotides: TGTGCCAGTCGGACCCTGAACACTGAAGCTTTCTTT. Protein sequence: CASRTLNTEAFF.

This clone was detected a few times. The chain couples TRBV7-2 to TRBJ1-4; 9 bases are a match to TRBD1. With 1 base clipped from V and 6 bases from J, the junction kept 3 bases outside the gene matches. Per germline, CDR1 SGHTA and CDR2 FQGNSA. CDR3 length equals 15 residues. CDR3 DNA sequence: TGTGCCAGCAGCTTAGGGGACAGGGTTGATGAAAAACTGTTTTTT. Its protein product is CASSLGDRVDEKLFF. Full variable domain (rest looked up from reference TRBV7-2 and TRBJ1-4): GAGVSQSPSNKVTEKGKDVELRCDPISGHTALYWYRQSLGQGLEFLIYFQGNSAPDKSGLPSDRFSAERTGGSVSTLTIQRTQQEDSAVYLCASSLGDRVDEKLFFGSGTQLSVL.

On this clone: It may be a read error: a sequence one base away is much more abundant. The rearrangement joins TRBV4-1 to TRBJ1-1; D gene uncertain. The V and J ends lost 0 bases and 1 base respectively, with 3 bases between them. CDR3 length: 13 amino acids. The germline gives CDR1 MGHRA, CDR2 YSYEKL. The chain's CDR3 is CASSQDWNTEAFF. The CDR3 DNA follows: TGCGCCAGCAGCCAAGATTGGAACACTGAAGCTTTCTTT.

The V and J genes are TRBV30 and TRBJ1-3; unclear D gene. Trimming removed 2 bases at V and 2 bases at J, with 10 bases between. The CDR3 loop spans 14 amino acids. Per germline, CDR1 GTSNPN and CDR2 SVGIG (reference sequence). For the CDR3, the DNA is TGTGCCTGGAGTCATTCGGGGACTGGAAACACCATATATTTT. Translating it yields CAWSHSGTGNTIYF.

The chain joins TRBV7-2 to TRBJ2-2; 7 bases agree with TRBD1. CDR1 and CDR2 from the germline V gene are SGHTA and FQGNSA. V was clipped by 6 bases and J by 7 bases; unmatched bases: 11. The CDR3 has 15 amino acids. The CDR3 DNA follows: TGTGCCAGCAGGAACAGACAGGGCCTAGGCGGGGAGCTGTTTTTT. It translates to CASRNRQGLGGELFF.

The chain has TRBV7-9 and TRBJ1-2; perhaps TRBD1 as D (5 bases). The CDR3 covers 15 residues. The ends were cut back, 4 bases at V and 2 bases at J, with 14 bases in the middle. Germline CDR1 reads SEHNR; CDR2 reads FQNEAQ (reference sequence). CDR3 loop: CASSYPDRTNYGYTF. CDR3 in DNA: TGTGCCAGCAGCTACCCCGACAGAACCAACTATGGCTACACCTTC. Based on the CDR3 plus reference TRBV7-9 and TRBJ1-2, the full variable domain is DTGVSQNPRHKITKRGQNVTFRCDPISEHNRLYWYRQTLGQGPEFLTYFQNEAQLEKSRLLSDRFSAERPKGSFSTLEIQRTEQGDSAMYLCASSYPDRTNYGYTFGSGTRLTVV.

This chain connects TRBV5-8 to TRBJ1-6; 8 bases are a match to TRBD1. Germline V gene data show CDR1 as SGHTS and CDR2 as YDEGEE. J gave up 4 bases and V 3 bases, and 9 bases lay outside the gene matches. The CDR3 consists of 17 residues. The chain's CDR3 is CASSSDRARLYNSPLHF. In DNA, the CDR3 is TGTGCCAGCAGCTCGGACAGGGCCCGATTGTATAATTCACCCCTCCACTTT.

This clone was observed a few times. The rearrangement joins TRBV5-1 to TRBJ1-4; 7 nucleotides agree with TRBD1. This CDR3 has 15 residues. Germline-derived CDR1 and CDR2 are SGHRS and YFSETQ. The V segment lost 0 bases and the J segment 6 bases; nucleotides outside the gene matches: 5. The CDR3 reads CASSLVGGRDEKLFF. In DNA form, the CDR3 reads TGCGCCAGCAGCTTGGTAGGGGGCAGGGATGAAAAACTGTTTTTT.

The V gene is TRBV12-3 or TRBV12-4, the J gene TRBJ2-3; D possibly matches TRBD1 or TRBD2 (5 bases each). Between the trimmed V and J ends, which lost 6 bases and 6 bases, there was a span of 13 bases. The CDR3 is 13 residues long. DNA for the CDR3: TGTGCCAGCAGCCATCTCGGGACGGATACGCAGTATTTT. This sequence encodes CASSHLGTDTQYF.

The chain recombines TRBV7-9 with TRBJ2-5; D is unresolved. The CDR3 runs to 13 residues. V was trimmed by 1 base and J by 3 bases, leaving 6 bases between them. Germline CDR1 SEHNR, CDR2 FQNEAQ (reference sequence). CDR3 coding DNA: TGTGCCAGCAGCTTAGACCACAAAGAGACCCAGTACTTC. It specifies CASSLDHKETQYF.

The CDR3 nucleotides are TGTGCCAGCAGCTTATACACAGGGGACTACGAGCAGTACTTC. Its translation: CASSLYTGDYEQYF. The rearrangement joins TRBV7-9 to TRBJ2-7; 7 nucleotides match TRBD1. The CDR3 has 14 residues. Unmatched junction bases numbered 4, after V lost 2 bases and J lost 3 bases. Germline CDR1 reads SEHNR; CDR2 reads FQNEAQ (reference sequence).

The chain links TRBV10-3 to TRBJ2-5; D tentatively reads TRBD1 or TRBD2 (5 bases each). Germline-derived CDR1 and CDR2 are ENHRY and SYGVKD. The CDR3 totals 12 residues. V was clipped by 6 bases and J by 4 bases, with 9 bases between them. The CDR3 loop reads CAISHGGETQYF. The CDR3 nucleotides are TGTGCCATCAGCCATGGGGGAGAGACCCAGTACTTC.

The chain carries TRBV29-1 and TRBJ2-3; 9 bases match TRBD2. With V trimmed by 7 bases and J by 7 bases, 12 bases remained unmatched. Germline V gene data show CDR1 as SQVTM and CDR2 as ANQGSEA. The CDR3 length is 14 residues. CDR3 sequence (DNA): TGCAGCGCGAATATGGGACTAGCCTTAAATACGCAGTATTTT. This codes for CSANMGLALNTQYF.

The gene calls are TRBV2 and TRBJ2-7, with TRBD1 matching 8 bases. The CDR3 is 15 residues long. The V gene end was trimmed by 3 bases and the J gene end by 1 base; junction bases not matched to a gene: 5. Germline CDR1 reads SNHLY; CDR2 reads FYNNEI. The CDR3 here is CASSDRQGASYEQYF. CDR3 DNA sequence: TGTGCCAGCAGTGATCGGCAGGGGGCATCCTACGAGCAGTACTTC.

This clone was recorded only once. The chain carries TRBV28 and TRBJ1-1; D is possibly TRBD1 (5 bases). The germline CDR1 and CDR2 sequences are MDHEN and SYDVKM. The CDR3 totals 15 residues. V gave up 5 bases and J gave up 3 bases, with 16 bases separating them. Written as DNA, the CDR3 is TGTGCCAGCAGTCCGCGACTTGGGGGATACACTGAAGCTTTCTTT. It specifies CASSPRLGGYTEAFF.

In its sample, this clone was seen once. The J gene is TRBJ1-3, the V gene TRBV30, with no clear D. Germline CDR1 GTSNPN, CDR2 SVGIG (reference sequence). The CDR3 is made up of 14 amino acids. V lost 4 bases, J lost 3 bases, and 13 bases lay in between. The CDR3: CAWTVSTFGNTIYF. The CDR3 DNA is TGTGCCTGGACGGTCTCCACCTTTGGAAACACCATATATTTT.

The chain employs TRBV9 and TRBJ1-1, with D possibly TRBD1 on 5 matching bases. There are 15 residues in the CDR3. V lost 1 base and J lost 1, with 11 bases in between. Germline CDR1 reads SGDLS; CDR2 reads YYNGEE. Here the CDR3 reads CASSVRGDGNTEAFF. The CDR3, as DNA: TGTGCCAGCAGCGTAAGGGGCGATGGGAACACTGAAGCTTTCTTT. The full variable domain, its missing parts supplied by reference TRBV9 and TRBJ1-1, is DSGVTQTPKHLITATGQRVTLRCSPRSGDLSVYWYQQSLDQGLQFLIQYYNGEERAKGNILERFSAQQFPDLHSELNLSSLELGDSALYFCASSVRGDGNTEAFFGQGTRLTVV.

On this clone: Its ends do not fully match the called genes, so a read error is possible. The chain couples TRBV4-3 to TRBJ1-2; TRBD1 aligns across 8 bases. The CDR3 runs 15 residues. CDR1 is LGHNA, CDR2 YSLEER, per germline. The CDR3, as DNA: TGCGCCAGCAGCCAAGAAGTGCAGGGGGCTAATGGCCACACCTTC. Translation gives CASSQEVQGANGHTF.

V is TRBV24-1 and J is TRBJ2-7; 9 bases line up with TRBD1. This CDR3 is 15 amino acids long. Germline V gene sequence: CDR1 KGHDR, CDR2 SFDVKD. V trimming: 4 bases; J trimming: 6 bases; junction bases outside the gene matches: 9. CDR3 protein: CATSEGGQGKGEQYF. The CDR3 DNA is TGTGCCACCAGTGAGGGGGGACAGGGTAAAGGCGAGCAGTACTTC.

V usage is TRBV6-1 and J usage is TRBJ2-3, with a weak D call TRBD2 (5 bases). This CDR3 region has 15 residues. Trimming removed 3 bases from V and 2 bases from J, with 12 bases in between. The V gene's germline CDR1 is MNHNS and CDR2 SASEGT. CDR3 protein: CASSEVGDLTDTQYF. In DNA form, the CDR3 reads TGTGCCAGCAGTGAGGTCGGGGATCTCACAGATACGCAGTATTTT.

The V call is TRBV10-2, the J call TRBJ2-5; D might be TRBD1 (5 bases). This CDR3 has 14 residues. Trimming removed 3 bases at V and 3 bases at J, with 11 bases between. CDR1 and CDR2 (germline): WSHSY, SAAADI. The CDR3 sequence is CASSDPGWEETQYF. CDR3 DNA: TGCGCCAGCAGTGATCCAGGGTGGGAAGAGACCCAGTACTTC.

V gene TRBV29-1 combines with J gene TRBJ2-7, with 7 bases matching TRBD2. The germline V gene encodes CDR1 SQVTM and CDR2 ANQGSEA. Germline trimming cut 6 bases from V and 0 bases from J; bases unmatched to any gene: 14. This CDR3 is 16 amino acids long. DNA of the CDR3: TGCAGCGTAACCGGGAGGTGGAAGCGTTACTCCTACGAGCAGTACTTC. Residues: CSVTGRWKRYSYEQYF.

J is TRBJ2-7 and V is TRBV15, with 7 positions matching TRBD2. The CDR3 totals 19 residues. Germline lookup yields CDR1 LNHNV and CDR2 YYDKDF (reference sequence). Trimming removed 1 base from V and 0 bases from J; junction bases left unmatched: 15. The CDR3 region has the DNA TGTGCCACCAGCAGAGTGGGGGGGGAAGCGGAGTCCCGCTCCTACGAGCAGTACTTC. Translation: CATSRVGGEAESRSYEQYF.

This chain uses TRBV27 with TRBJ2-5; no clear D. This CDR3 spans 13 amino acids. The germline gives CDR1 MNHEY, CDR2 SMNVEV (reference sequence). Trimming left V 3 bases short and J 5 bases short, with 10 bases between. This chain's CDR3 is CASSFGGRETQYF. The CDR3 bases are TGTGCCAGCAGTTTCGGCGGTCGGGAGACCCAGTACTTC.

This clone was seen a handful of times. The chain's CDR3 is CASSPLAGTYNEQFF. CDR3 nucleotides: TGTGCCAGCAGCCCCCTAGCGGGGACTTACAATGAGCAGTTCTTC. The V call is TRBV11-2, the J call TRBJ2-1; TRBD2 matches at 9 bases. The CDR3 covers 15 residues. Germline V gene lookup returns CDR1 SGHAT and CDR2 FQNNGV. V dropped 5 bases and J dropped 4; count of bases not matched to a gene: 6.

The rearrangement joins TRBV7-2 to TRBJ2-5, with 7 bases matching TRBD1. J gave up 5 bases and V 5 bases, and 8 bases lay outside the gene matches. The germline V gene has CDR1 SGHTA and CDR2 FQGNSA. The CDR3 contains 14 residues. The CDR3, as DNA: TGTGCCAGCAGCGCGACAGGGCCGGGGGAGACCCAGTACTTC. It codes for CASSATGPGETQYF.

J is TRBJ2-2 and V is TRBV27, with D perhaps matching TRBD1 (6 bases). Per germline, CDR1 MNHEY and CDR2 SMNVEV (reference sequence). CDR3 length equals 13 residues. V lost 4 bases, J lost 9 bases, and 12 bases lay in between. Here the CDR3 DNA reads TGTGCCAGCAGTTACAGGGATAACAGGGAGCTGTTTTTT. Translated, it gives CASSYRDNRELFF.

CDR3 sequence reads: CAWSQGDQPQHF. The CDR3 DNA is TGTGCCTGGAGCCAGGGCGATCAGCCCCAGCATTTT. This rearrangement joins TRBV30 to TRBJ1-5; D is perhaps TRBD1 (5 bases). Trimming left V 3 bases short and J 5 bases short, with 8 bases between. The CDR3 is made up of 12 amino acids. CDR1 is GTSNPN, CDR2 SVGIG, per germline (reference sequence). Complete variable domain (other parts from reference TRBV30 and TRBJ1-5): SQTIHQWPATLVQPVGSPLSLECTVEGTSNPNLYWYRQAAGRGLQLLFYSVGIGQISSEVPQNLSASRPQDRQFILSSKKLLLSDSGFYLCAWSQGDQPQHFGDGTRLSIL.

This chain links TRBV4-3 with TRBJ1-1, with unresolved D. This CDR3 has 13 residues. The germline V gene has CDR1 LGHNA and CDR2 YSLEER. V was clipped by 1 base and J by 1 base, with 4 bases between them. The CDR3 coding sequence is TGCGCCAGCAGCCAAGCAGGGAACACTGAAGCTTTCTTT. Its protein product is CASSQAGNTEAFF.

CDR3 sequence: CASSAGTTNTGELFF. CDR3 in DNA: TGTGCCAGCAGCGCCGGGACGACGAACACCGGGGAGCTGTTTTTT. The chain has TRBV6-5 and TRBJ2-2; D may correspond to TRBD1 or TRBD2 (5 bases each). The CDR3 covers 15 residues. Germline CDR1 and CDR2: MNHEY and SVGAGI. V lost 6 bases and J 0 bases, leaving 11 bases between the germline ends.

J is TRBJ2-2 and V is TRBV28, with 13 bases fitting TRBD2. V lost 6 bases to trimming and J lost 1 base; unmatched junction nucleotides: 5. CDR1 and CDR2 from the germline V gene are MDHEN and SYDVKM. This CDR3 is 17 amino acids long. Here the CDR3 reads CASSHTSGRGNTGELFF. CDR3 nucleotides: TGTGCCAGCAGCCACACTAGCGGGAGGGGGAACACCGGGGAGCTGTTTTTT.